Sequencing of this T cell receptor (beta chain) was carried out in a study of T cells in Graves' hyperthyroidism and ophthalmopathy. Researchers took RNA transcripts and amplified the TCR beta CDR3 regions from them. A set of HTBI primers served as the primers for a first-round RT-PCR of the TCR CDR3. TCRdb re-called the multiplex PCR reads with MiXCR, one entry per CDR3 protein. This repertoire shows 300,000 to 450,000 distinct CDR3 sequences, 14% to 15% found once; its top ten account for approximately 30%. The source material was blood. The clonotype originates from a woman in her 30s with Graves' hyperthyroidism.

The CDR3 coding sequence is TGTGCCAGCAGGAAGGGACAGGGACTCTCTGGAAACACCATATATTTT. Protein: CASRKGQGLSGNTIYF. The rearrangement uses TRBV6-1 and TRBJ1-3; 9 bases map to TRBD1. Trimming at V came to 6 bases and at J to 0 bases, leaving 6 bases not matched to a gene. The CDR3 sequence is 16 residues long. Germline values: CDR1 MNHNS, CDR2 SASEGT.